The subject of this entry is one TCR beta chain. The record originates from a study of shared clonotypes between healthy human individuals. As for the study in general: The study used three CD4 naive, three CD4 memory, two CD8 naive and one CD8 memory plate per donor.

The repertoire was sequenced with immunoSEQ multiplex PCR; TCRdb's copy has only in-frame clones and lacks some. The repertoire holds over a million clones, with more than 95% as singletons. There were only Caucasian adults among the donors, and all lived in Nashville, Tennessee. CDR1 and CDR2 (germline): ENHRY, SYGVKD. Between the trimmed V and J ends, which lost 1 base and 4 bases, there was a span of 9 bases. The CDR3 spans 14 residues. This receptor was identified in a man aged 30-40 years in good health. This chain connects TRBV10-3 to TRBJ2-3; D is unresolved. The sample comprised naive CD4+ T cells sorted from blood. Regarding subset: CD45RA+ positively selected. CDR3 coding DNA: TGTGCCATCAGTGAGTATAGAGTACCAGATACGCAGTATTTT. Residues: CAISEYRVPDTQYF.